The clone carrying this TCR beta chain was counted between two and nine times. Antigen: not known. Via MiXCR, TCRdb re-called the RACE reads, giving one row per CDR3 protein. The sample has some 110,000 distinct CDR3 sequences, 11% seen once. The CDR3 sequence is 15 residues long. Deletions cut 8 bases from V and 3 bases from J, with 16 bases between. CDR1 is MNHEY, CDR2 SVGAGI, per germline. Regarding time point: patch test 3, about 24 weeks after DPC sensitization. Treatment specified: therapeutic diphenylcyclopropenone sensitization with weekly scalp DPC. The sample belongs to a study of human T cells and chemical hapten exposure. Study summary: Recorded diagnoses among the mostly female patients were alopecia areata, totalis or universalis. The study, taken as a whole, reports: There were significantly more large CDR3 similarity clusters among expanded TCRs than among controls.

The sample here was whole blood, taken in connection with sensitization to the hapten diphenylcyclopropenone (DPC). The sequence was obtained from a woman in her 50s with alopecia areata. Some clones in this sample may be carry-over from other donors' samples. This rearrangement joins TRBV6-5 to TRBJ2-2; D is ambiguous. CDR3 coding DNA: TGTGCCAGCCGGGTCGATATCTGGGACACCGGGGAGCTGTTTTTT. Its translation: CASRVDIWDTGELFF.